This T cell receptor (beta chain) derives from a study of blood T cell repertoires in COVID-19. Turning to the study itself: The analysed material was cDNA or gDNA that came from T cells, B-cell-depleted T cells, or PBMCs.

The CDR3 has 17 residues. The V gene end was trimmed by 5 bases and the J gene end by 4 bases; junction bases not matched to a gene: 15. Germline V gene data show CDR1 as SSHAT and CDR2 as FNYEAQ (reference sequence). How the authors handled the data: By means of reference gene primer amplification, nucleated cell counts were estimated. The protocol was immunoSEQ multiplex PCR, while the TCRdb copy is restricted to in-frame clones and leaves out a portion. The D gene and trimming were derived from the DNA, and the V and J assignments and clone size from that table. The table lists about 120,000 clones, about 88% of them singletons.

The genes are TRBV7-7 and TRBJ2-5; TRBD1 matches 8 bases. The source is a man between 40 and 49 years old with acute or convalescent COVID-19. Sequenced material: peripheral blood. This CDR3 is CASSLYLRKTGAETQYF. Written as DNA, the CDR3 is TGTGCCAGCAGCCTATACCTACGAAAGACAGGGGCAGAGACCCAGTACTTC.